The subject of this entry is one TCR beta chain. The antigen is undetermined. The sample comes from a study of untreated major depressive disorder. Findings and limits, study-wide: CD4+ T cells from depressed patients used TRBV05-01 (Vbeta 5.1) more often than controls.

Using immunoSEQ multiplex PCR, the repertoire was profiled, and TCRdb retains in-frame clones only, with some absent. This table has under 15,000 clones, 75% to 95% appearing once. The CDR3 runs 16 residues. V was pared by 7 bases and J by 7 bases, with 10 bases of the junction left unmatched. Germline loops: CDR1 MNHNY, CDR2 SVGAGI (reference sequence). For sex, age, current smoking status and body mass index, every depressed patient had a pairwise-matched non-depressed control. The rearrangement uses TRBV6-6 and TRBJ2-1, with TRBD2 matching over 13 bases. Sequencing was carried out using CD4+ T cells from PBMCs. This TCR derives from a woman aged 25-40 years with major depressive disorder. The CDR3 region is CASTEIMTSGRNEQFF. CDR3 coding DNA: TGTGCCAGCACCGAAATTATGACTAGCGGGAGGAATGAGCAGTTCTTC.